This T cell receptor (beta chain) was recorded in a study of T cell repertoires in cytomegalovirus infection. Study-level information: CMV infection and matching HLA type were both indicated by public TCR beta signatures.

This CDR3 spans 15 amino acids. The germline V gene has CDR1 GTSNPN and CDR2 SVGIG (reference sequence). Trimming cost V 3 bases and J 3 bases, with 17 bases left between them. Study-wide findings and caveats: There were HLA-C-restricted CMV-specific TCR beta clonotypes dominating the ex vivo response. Cumulative frequency (of public TCR beta family members) identified carriers of CMV plus the relevant HLA.

About this clonotype: Its antigen is not known.

TCRdb re-analysed the reads in MiXCR, keeping a single row per CDR3 protein. The sample lists hundreds of thousands of distinct CDR3 sequences, more than 9% occurring once. The sequenced sample was PBMCs. The TCR comes from a human donor in good health (CMV status not recorded). Some clones in this sample may be carry-over from other donors' samples. The chain employs TRBV30 and TRBJ2-5; tentative D call: TRBD1 (6 bases). This chain's CDR3 is CAWRKKGEGEETQYF. The CDR3 DNA sequence: TGTGCCTGGAGGAAAAAGGGGGAAGGGGAAGAGACCCAGTACTTC.